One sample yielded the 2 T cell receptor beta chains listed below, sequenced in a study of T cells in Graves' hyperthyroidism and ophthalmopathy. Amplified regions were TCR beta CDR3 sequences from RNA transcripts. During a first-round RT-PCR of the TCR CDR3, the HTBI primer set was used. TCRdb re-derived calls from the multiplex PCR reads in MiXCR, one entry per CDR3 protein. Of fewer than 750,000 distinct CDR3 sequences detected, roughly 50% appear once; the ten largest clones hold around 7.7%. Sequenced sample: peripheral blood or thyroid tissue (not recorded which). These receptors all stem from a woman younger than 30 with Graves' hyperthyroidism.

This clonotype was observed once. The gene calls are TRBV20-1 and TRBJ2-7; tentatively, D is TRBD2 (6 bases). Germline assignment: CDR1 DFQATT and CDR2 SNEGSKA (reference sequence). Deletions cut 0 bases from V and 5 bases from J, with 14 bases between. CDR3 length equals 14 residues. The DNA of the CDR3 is TGCAGTGCTAGAGAGTCTCCGTGGAGGGACGAGCAGTACTTC. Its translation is CSARESPWRDEQYF.

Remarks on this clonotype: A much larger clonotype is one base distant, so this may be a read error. The CDR3, as DNA: TGTGCCAGCGGCTTAGATTACCCCAGGGTGGGTGAAAAACTGTTTTTT. The encoded protein is CASGLDYPRVGEKLFF. This sequence joins TRBV7-8 and TRBJ1-4; D is possibly TRBD1 (5 bases). This CDR3 is 16 amino acids long. From germline, CDR1 is SGHVS and CDR2 FQNEAQ.